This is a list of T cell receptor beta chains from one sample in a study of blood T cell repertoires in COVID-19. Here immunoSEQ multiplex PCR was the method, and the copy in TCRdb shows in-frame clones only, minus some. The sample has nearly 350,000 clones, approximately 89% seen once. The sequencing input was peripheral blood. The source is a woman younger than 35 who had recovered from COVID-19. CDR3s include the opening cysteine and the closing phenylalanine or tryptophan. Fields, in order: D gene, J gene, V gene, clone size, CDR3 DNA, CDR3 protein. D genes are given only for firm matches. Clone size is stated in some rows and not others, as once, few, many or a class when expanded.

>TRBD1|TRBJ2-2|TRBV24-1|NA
TGTGCCACCAGTGATTATCCCGGGACAGGGAGTTCCGGGGAGCTGTTTTTT
CATSDYPGTGSSGELFF
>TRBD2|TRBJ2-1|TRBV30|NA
TGTGCCTGGAGTCCGACTAGCGGGAGGGCCCTCCAGTTCTTC
CAWSPTSGRALQFF
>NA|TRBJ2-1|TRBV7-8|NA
TGTGCCAGCAGCTTAGGAGGGGGAGCCCTTTACAATGAGCAGTTCTTC
CASSLGGGALYNEQFF
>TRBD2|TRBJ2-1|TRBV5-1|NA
TGCGCCAGCAGCTCTACTAGCGGTAGCTCCTACAATGAGCAGTTCTTC
CASSSTSGSSYNEQFF
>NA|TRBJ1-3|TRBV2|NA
TGTGCCAGCACCGACCCCTCCCAGGGCTCTGGAAACACCATATATTTT
CASTDPSQGSGNTIYF
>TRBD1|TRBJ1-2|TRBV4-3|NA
TGCGCCAGCAGGCCGGGACAGGGGGCGGAGGGCTACACCTTC
CASRPGQGAEGYTF
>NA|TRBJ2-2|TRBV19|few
TGTGCCAGTAGTTCGCCCGGGACAGCGGGTACCGGGGAGCTGTTTTTT
CASSSPGTAGTGELFF
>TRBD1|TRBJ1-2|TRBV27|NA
TGTGCCAGCAGTTTAAGACAGGGTGACAACTATGGCTACACCTTC
CASSLRQGDNYGYTF
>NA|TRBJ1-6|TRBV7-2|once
TGTGCCAGCAGGGGGCTGACAAATTCACCCCTCCACTTT
CASRGLTNSPLHF
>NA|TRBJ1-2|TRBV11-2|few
TGTGCCAGCAGCTTAGCCAGGGAGGGAGGCTACACCTTC
CASSLAREGGYTF
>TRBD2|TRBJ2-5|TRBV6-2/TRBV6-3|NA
TGTGCCAGCAGTTACCGGGCGGCACTAGCGGGAGGGGTACAAGAGACCCAGTACTTC
CASSYRAALAGGVQETQYF
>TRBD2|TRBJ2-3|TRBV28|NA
TGTGCCAGCAGTCCCCGACTAGCTGCCGATACGCAGTATTTT
CASSPRLAADTQYF
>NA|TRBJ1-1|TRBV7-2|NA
TGTGCCAGCAGCTTACAGCACTACAACACTGAAGCTTTCTTT
CASSLQHYNTEAFF
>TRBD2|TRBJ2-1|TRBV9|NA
TGTGCCAGCAGCCCCCGTCCGGGACTACCCAATGAGCAGTTCTTC
CASSPRPGLPNEQFF
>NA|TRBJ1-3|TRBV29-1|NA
TGCAGCGTCTACGACTCAGGGACTGGAAACACCATATATTTT
CSVYDSGTGNTIYF
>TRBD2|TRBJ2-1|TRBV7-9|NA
TGTGCCAGCAGCTTATTGAGCGGGAGTTACAATGAGCAGTTCTTC
CASSLLSGSYNEQFF
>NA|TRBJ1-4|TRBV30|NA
TGTGCCTGGAGTGTATTCGGTAATGAAAAACTGTTTTTT
CAWSVFGNEKLFF
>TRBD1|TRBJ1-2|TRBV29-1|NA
TGCAGCGTTTCGACAGGGAGCCCTGGCTACACCTTC
CSVSTGSPGYTF
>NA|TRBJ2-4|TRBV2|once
TGTGCCAGCAGCCCACTAGCCAAAAACATTCAGTACTTC
CASSPLAKNIQYF
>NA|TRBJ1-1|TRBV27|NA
TGTGCCAGCAGTTTATCCGCGGGGGGTGGGACTGAAGCTTTCTTT
CASSLSAGGGTEAFF
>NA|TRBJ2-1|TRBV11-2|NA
TGTGCCAGCAGCTCTATCAAGAACCAGCGGAGCTACAATGAGCAGTTCTTC
CASSSIKNQRSYNEQFF
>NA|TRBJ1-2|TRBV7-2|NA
TGTGCCAGCAACTCACCGGGGTTGGGTGGCTACACCTTC
CASNSPGLGGYTF
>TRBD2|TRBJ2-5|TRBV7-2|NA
TGTGCCAGCAGCTTAGTTCCCCCCCGGGCGGGAGTTGCAGAGACCCAGTACTTC
CASSLVPPRAGVAETQYF
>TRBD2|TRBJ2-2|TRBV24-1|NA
TGTGCCACCAGTGATTTTAGAAGCGGGGCGAGGACCGGGGAGCTGTTTTTT
CATSDFRSGARTGELFF
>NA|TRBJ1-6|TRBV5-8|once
TGTGCCAGCAGCTTGGTGGGGTCGGGGAATTCACCCCTCCACTTT
CASSLVGSGNSPLHF
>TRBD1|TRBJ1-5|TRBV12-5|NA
TGTGCTAGTGGTTTGGTACTGGGACAGAGAGTTCAGCCCCAGCATTTT
CASGLVLGQRVQPQHF
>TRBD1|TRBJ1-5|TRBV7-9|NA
TGTGCCTTGAGGGGACAGGCTAAACTTTATAGCAATCAGCCCCAGCATTTT
CALRGQAKLYSNQPQHF
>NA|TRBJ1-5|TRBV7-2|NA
TGTGCCAGCAGCTTATCCGCCGTGGGCAGGGCAGGGCAGCCCCAGCATTTT
CASSLSAVGRAGQPQHF
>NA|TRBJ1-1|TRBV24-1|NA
TGTGCCACCAGTGGCACAGGCGGTTTTGAAGCTTTCTTT
CATSGTGGFEAFF
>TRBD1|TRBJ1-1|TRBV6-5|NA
TGTGCCAGCAGTTATCGACAGGGGGTCACTGAAGCTTTCTTT
CASSYRQGVTEAFF
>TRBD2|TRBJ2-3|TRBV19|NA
TGTGCCAGTAGTACCAGCGGGAGGGCCACAGATACGCAGTATTTT
CASSTSGRATDTQYF
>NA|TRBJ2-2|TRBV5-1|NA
TGCGCCAGCAGCTTTGGGGAGCCCGGCGGGGAGCTGTTTTTT
CASSFGEPGGELFF
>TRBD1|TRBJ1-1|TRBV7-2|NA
TGTGCCAGCAGCCCCGGACAGGGCGGTATTTTAAACACTGAAGCTTTCTTT
CASSPGQGGILNTEAFF
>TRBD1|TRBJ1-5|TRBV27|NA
TGTGCCAGCAGGCTTACGGGACAGGGAGGTCAGCCCCAGCATTTT
CASRLTGQGGQPQHF
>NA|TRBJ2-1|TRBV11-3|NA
TGTGCCAGCAGCTTAGTATTTGGGGGGTCAGACTCCTACAATGAGCAGTTCTTC
CASSLVFGGSDSYNEQFF
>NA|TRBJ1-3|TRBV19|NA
TGTGCCAGTAGTATATCCGCAGGGGAATCGAACACCATATATTTT
CASSISAGESNTIYF
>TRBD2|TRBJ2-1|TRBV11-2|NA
TGTGCCAGCAGCATTCGAGCGGGAGGGCCCGGTGAGCAGTTCTTC
CASSIRAGGPGEQFF
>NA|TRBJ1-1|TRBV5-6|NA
TGTGCCAGCAGCCGGGTGGGTCGATATGAAGCTTTCTTT
CASSRVGRYEAFF
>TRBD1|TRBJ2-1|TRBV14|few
TGTGCCAGCAGCCAATTTGGGACAGTTTATGACAATGAGCAGTTCTTC
CASSQFGTVYDNEQFF
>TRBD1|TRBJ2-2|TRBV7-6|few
TGTGCCAGCAGCTCCCGACAGGGTGTCACCGGGGAGCTGTTTTTT
CASSSRQGVTGELFF
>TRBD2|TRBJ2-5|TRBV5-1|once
TGCGCCAGCAGCGGTCTAGCGGGAGCTGAGACCCAGTACTTC
CASSGLAGAETQYF
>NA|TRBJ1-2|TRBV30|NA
TGTGCCTGGAGCAGATCTGGCAGGGTCATTGGCTACACCTTC
CAWSRSGRVIGYTF
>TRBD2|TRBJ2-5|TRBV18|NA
TGTGCCAGCTCCCCTGGGACTAGCGAAGAGACCCAGTACTTC
CASSPGTSEETQYF
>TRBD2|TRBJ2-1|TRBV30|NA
TGTGCCTGGACACTAGCGGGAGGGCCCGACAATGAGCAGTTCTTC
CAWTLAGGPDNEQFF
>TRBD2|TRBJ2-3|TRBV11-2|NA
TGTGCCAGCAGCTTACTAGCGGGAGGGGGGGATACGCAGTATTTT
CASSLLAGGGDTQYF
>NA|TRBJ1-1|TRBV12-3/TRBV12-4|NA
TGTGCCACCCCCGCCGGACTAAACACTGAAGCTTTCTTT
CATPAGLNTEAFF